The 9 T cell receptor beta chains reported below all come from one sample, sequenced in a study of metastatic and nonmetastatic thyroid tumors. TCRdb reassembled clones from the PCR reads with MiXCR. Of approximately 6,000 clones in the sample, around 32% were seen once. The entire patient cohort was treatment-naive prior to thyroid surgery. The material sequenced was adjacent normal tissue. The receptors come from a female donor with papillary thyroid cancer or a benign thyroid nodule (not recorded which). Some clones in this sample may be carry-over from other donors' samples.

This clone occurred many times. V and J are TRBV30 and TRBJ2-2, with D unclear. CDR1 GTSNPN and CDR2 SVGIG come from the germline V gene (reference sequence). The CDR3 sequence is 14 residues long. Trimming took off 4 bases at V and 8 bases at J, with 17 bases between the two ends. DNA for the CDR3: TGTGCCTGGACCCGATTGAGGAACGCTGGGGAGCTGTTTTTT. It translates to CAWTRLRNAGELFF.

This sequence joins TRBV19 and TRBJ1-5; the D gene is possibly TRBD1 (5 bases). Germline V gene data show CDR1 as LNHDA and CDR2 as SQIVND (reference sequence). The CDR3 length is 14 residues. The germline V and J ends were trimmed by 3 bases and 5 bases, with 11 bases remaining between them. CDR3 sequence reads: CASSIPWGHQPQHF. CDR3 DNA: TGTGCCAGTAGTATTCCATGGGGCCATCAGCCCCAGCATTTT.

Concerning this clone: Because the CDR3 is missing its conserved closing phenylalanine or tryptophan, this is likely a read error. The chain is built from TRBV10-3 and TRBJ2-1, with D hard to call. The germline CDR1 and CDR2 sequences are ENHRY and SYGVKD. CDR3 size: 14 residues. V lost 4 bases and J lost 4, with 11 bases in between. The CDR3 loop reads CAISVGRYYNEQFL. CDR3 in DNA: TGTGCCATCAGTGTAGGGCGGTATTACAATGAGCAGTTCTTA.

V usage is TRBV28 and J usage is TRBJ2-2; perhaps TRBD1 as D (5 bases). This CDR3 is built from 15 residues. The germline V gene encodes CDR1 MDHEN and CDR2 SYDVKM. Trimming took off 6 bases at V and 1 base at J, with 12 bases between the two ends. In nucleotides, the CDR3 is TGTGCCAGCAGATCCGACAGACAGAACACCGGGGAGCTGTTTTTT. Amino acid sequence: CASRSDRQNTGELFF.

This clone was detected only a few times. The genes are TRBV6-1 and TRBJ1-6; D is possibly TRBD1 (6 bases). The CDR3 contains 13 residues. CDR1 and CDR2 (germline): MNHNS, SASEGT. V shed 11 bases and J shed 1 base, with 9 bases lying between them. The CDR3: CAEGGSYNSPLHF. CDR3 sequence (DNA): TGTGCCGAAGGGGGGTCCTATAATTCACCCCTCCACTTT.

This clone has only one observation. The chain is built from TRBV20-1 and TRBJ2-1, with D tentatively TRBD1 (6 bases). The germline V gene encodes CDR1 DFQATT and CDR2 SNEGSKA (reference sequence). Trimming took off 4 bases at V and 9 bases at J, with 13 bases between the two ends. The CDR3 runs to 12 residues. The CDR3 spells CSAKAAGVEQFF. DNA of the CDR3: TGCAGTGCTAAGGCGGCAGGGGTTGAGCAGTTCTTC.

On this clone itself: A junction end diverges from the germline sequence, so it may reflect a read error. The chain is built from TRBV6-9 and TRBJ2-1, with TRBD2 matching over 8 bases. The V gene's germline CDR1 is MNHGY and CDR2 SVAAGI. CDR3 length: 15 residues. CDR3 sequence: CASSRGGKTYNEQFF. CDR3 nucleotides: TGCGCCAGCAGCCGGGGGGGTAAAACCTACAATGAGCAGTTCTTC.

This clone was recorded once. The chain is built from TRBV11-2 and TRBJ1-2, with 11 bases that match TRBD1. V lost 5 bases to trimming and J lost 7 bases; unmatched junction nucleotides: 6. Germline CDR1 and CDR2: SGHAT and FQNNGV. The CDR3 has 14 amino acids. CDR3 residues: CASSTGQGAGGYTF. DNA for the CDR3: TGTGCCAGCAGCACCGGACAGGGGGCGGGTGGCTACACCTTC.

By sample share, this clone is medium-sized. The chain is built from TRBV12-3 or TRBV12-4 and TRBJ2-1, with D perhaps TRBD1 (6 bases). V was pared by 7 bases and J by 5 bases, with 12 bases between. The CDR3 runs 13 residues. In nucleotides, the CDR3 is TGTGCCAGCACTATGGACAGACACAATGAGCAGTTCTTC. This gives the protein CASTMDRHNEQFF.